The next 30 T cell receptor beta chains were all read from a single sample in a study of beta chain features in type 1 diabetes. Every bit of the isolated RNA underwent reverse transcription, so sequencing read expressed TCRB transcripts. Produced via immunoSEQ multiplex PCR; TCRdb's table is partial and in-frame only. The sample lists about 290,000 clones, 8% seen once, with 1% in the top ten. The sample comprised central memory CD4+ T cells from blood. Receptor source: a woman aged 18-29 years in good health.

Concerning this clone itself: Its ends do not fully match the called genes, so a read error is possible. The V gene is TRBV10-3, the J gene TRBJ1-2; TRBD1 might be the D (5 bases). This CDR3 has 14 amino acids. Germline-derived CDR1 and CDR2 are ENHRY and SYGVKD. DNA of the CDR3: TGTGCCAGCAGTTACTCGGGACGGACGAATGGCTACACCTTC. Encoded protein: CASSYSGRTNGYTF.

There are a few counts of this clone. The chain links TRBV5-4 to TRBJ1-1; D is unresolved. Germline V gives CDR1 SGHNT, CDR2 YYREEE (reference sequence). The length of the CDR3 is 14 residues. The V end lost 5 bases, the J end lost 1 base, and 12 bases lay between the germline ends. Here the CDR3 reads CASSYGVTNTEAFF. Here the CDR3 DNA reads TGTGCCAGCAGTTACGGGGTGACGAACACTGAAGCTTTCTTT.

V gene TRBV2 combines with J gene TRBJ1-2; 9 bases are a match to TRBD1. The length of the CDR3 is 13 residues. CDR1 is SNHLY and CDR2 is FYNNEI in the germline V gene. Trimming cost V 8 bases and J 8 bases; bases outside gene matches: 9. The CDR3 reads CASGTGTGLGYTF. In nucleotides, the CDR3 is TGTGCCAGCGGGACCGGGACAGGGCTCGGCTACACCTTC. Full variable domain (outside the CDR3, taken from reference TRBV2 and TRBJ1-2): EPEVTQTPSHQVTQMGQEVILRCVPISNHLYFYWYRQILGQKVEFLVSFYNNEISEKSEIFDDQFSVERPDGSNFTLKIRSTKLEDSAMYFCASGTGTGLGYTFGSGTRLTVV.

A few counts support this clone. The chain joins TRBV5-1 to TRBJ2-7; 9 bases are a match to TRBD1. Germline V CDR1 and CDR2: SGHRS, YFSETQ. V lost 0 bases to trimming and J lost 6 bases; unmatched junction nucleotides: 4. The CDR3 length is 14 residues. The CDR3 reads CASSLGDRAGEQYF. Written as DNA, the CDR3 is TGCGCCAGCAGCTTGGGGGACAGGGCCGGCGAGCAGTACTTC. The variable domain in full, completed from reference TRBV5-1 and TRBJ2-7, reads KAGVTQTPRYLIKTRGQQVTLSCSPISGHRSVSWYQQTPGQGLQFLFEYFSETQRNKGNFPGRFSGRQFSNSRSEMNVSTLELGDSALYLCASSLGDRAGEQYFGPGTRLTVT.

The chain has TRBV5-1 and TRBJ1-6, with D perhaps TRBD1 (6 bases). Looked up from germline, CDR1 is SGHRS and CDR2 is YFSETQ. The CDR3 has 13 amino acids. Trimming pared 6 bases from V and 8 bases from J, leaving 12 bases between. CDR3 region: CASKGGEDSPLHF. DNA of the CDR3: TGCGCCAGCAAAGGGGGTGAGGATTCACCCCTCCACTTT. The full variable domain, completed using reference TRBV5-1 and TRBJ1-6, is KAGVTQTPRYLIKTRGQQVTLSCSPISGHRSVSWYQQTPGQGLQFLFEYFSETQRNKGNFPGRFSGRQFSNSRSEMNVSTLELGDSALYLCASKGGEDSPLHFGNGTRLTVT.

The table lists this clone with many counts. The rearrangement uses TRBV4-3 and TRBJ1-1, with 7 nucleotides matching TRBD1. V was pared by 4 bases and J by 7 bases, with 12 bases of the junction left unmatched. Germline loops: CDR1 LGHNA, CDR2 YSLEER. The CDR3 is 15 amino acids. This chain's CDR3 is CASSLQVRQGGEAFF. The CDR3 nucleotides read TGCGCCAGCAGCCTCCAAGTGAGACAGGGCGGTGAAGCTTTCTTT.

This clone showed up just a few times. The rearrangement links TRBV6-5 to TRBJ2-2; no reliable D call. The germline V and J ends were trimmed by 6 bases and 3 bases, with 11 bases remaining between them. This CDR3 has 14 amino acids. Germline V CDR1 and CDR2: MNHEY, SVGAGI. This chain's CDR3 is CASRISRYTGELFF. For the CDR3, the DNA is TGTGCCAGCAGGATTTCGAGGTACACCGGGGAGCTGTTTTTT.

This clone was seen ten or more times. This chain joins TRBV9 and TRBJ2-4; TRBD2 matches 8 bases. The CDR3 consists of 15 residues. V lost 4 bases and J lost 5; bases outside the gene matches: 8. From germline, CDR1 is SGDLS and CDR2 YYNGEE. CDR3 DNA sequence: TGTGCCAGCAGCACCAGAGCGGGAGAAGAAAACATTCAGTACTTC. Residues: CASSTRAGEENIQYF.

This clone appeared a few times. The chain uses TRBV7-2 and TRBJ2-7; TRBD2 might be the D (5 bases). The CDR3 is 15 residues long. The germline CDR1 and CDR2 sequences are SGHTA and FQGNSA. Trimming pared 3 bases from V and 0 bases from J, leaving 12 bases between. In DNA form, the CDR3 reads TGTGCCAGCAGCTTTCGGGAAGGCCCCTCCTACGAGCAGTACGTC. This sequence encodes CASSFREGPSYEQYV.

This clone appeared a few times. V is TRBV21-1 and J is TRBJ1-2. TRBV21-1 is shown as a pseudogene. This CDR3 contains 17 residues. CDR3 nucleotide sequence: TGTGCCAGCAGCCGCCCTCCGCAGCGACCTTCTCCCTGGGGCTACACCTTC. This translates into CASSRPPQRPSPWGYTF.

In its sample, this clone was seen many times. One end of the junction varies from germline; a read error may be responsible. V usage is TRBV11-2 and J usage is TRBJ2-7; 9 bases are shared with TRBD2. The length of the CDR3 is 13 residues. Germline lookup yields CDR1 SGHAT and CDR2 FQNNGV. In nucleotides, the CDR3 is TGTGCCAGCAGCGAAAGGGAACTAGCGGGTAGGGACTTC. Encoded protein: CASSERELAGRDF. The whole variable domain, filled in from reference TRBV11-2 and TRBJ2-7, reads EAGVAQSPRYKIIEKRQSVAFWCNPISGHATLYWYQQILGQGPKLLIQFQNNGVVDDSQLPKDRFSAERLKGVDSTLKIQPAKLEDSAVYLCASSERELAGRDFGPGTRLTVT.

This clone occurred a few times. CDR3 in amino acids: CASGLPGTGGPYEQYF. The DNA for the CDR3 is TGTGCTAGTGGTTTGCCCGGGACAGGGGGCCCCTACGAGCAGTACTTC. The gene calls are TRBV12-5 and TRBJ2-7, with 12 bases identical to TRBD1. The CDR3 covers 16 residues. With V trimmed by 2 bases and J by 2 bases, 4 bases remained unmatched. From germline, CDR1 is LGHNT and CDR2 FRNRAP.

This clone came up a few times. V usage is TRBV4-1 and J usage is TRBJ2-3; D ambiguous. The CDR3 contains 12 residues. Trimming took 1 base from V and 11 from J, leaving 10 bases between them. CDR1 is MGHRA and CDR2 is YSYEKL in the germline V gene. This CDR3 reads CASSQVLGLQYF. In DNA form, the CDR3 reads TGCGCCAGCAGCCAAGTGCTGGGCTTGCAGTATTTT.

This clone was detected only a few times. This sequence joins TRBV9 and TRBJ2-1, with D possibly matching TRBD2 (5 bases). Per the germline V gene, CDR1 is SGDLS and CDR2 is YYNGEE. Trimming stripped 0 bases from V and 1 base from J, with 8 bases between. The CDR3 is made up of 15 amino acids. The CDR3 spells CASSVDEGSYNEQFF. The CDR3 nucleotides are TGTGCCAGCAGCGTAGACGAGGGATCCTACAATGAGCAGTTCTTC.

The chain joins TRBV7-9 to TRBJ1-1; D remains unclear. The CDR3 consists of 13 residues. CDR1 is SEHNR and CDR2 is FQNEAQ in the germline V gene (reference sequence). V was pared by 0 bases and J by 3 bases, with 5 bases between. For the CDR3, the DNA is TGTGCCAGCAGCTTAGCCCAGGACACTGAAGCTTTCTTT. It codes for CASSLAQDTEAFF.

This clone was counted at least ten times. The V call is TRBV10-3, the J call TRBJ1-5; unclear D gene. The germline gives CDR1 ENHRY, CDR2 SYGVKD. V lost 8 bases and J lost 3, with 11 bases in between. The CDR3 spans 13 residues. The CDR3 protein is CAIGSDLNQPQHF. The CDR3 nucleotides are TGTGCCATCGGCTCCGATCTCAATCAGCCCCAGCATTTT.

The chain carries TRBV7-2 and TRBJ1-5; tentatively, D is TRBD1 (5 bases). Germline V gene sequence: CDR1 SGHTA, CDR2 FQGNSA. This CDR3 is 18 amino acids long. V lost 4 bases, J lost 1 base, and 20 bases lay in between. The DNA of the CDR3 is TGTGCCAGCAGCTCCCAACCCGAGATACGGGGGAGCAATCAGCCCCAGCATTTT. This codes for CASSSQPEIRGSNQPQHF.

The V and J genes are TRBV6-6 and TRBJ2-7, with a possible D match to TRBD1 (7 bases). The CDR3 loop spans 13 amino acids. Trimming cost V 6 bases and J 3 bases, with 12 bases left between them. Germline V gene data show CDR1 as MNHNY and CDR2 as SVGAGI (reference sequence). The CDR3 sequence: CASRRDSLYEQYF. In DNA, the CDR3 is TGTGCCAGCAGGCGGGACAGCCTCTACGAGCAGTACTTC.

This clone was seen a few times. This chain links TRBV25-1 with TRBJ1-2, with 8 bases identical to TRBD1. Germline CDR1 MGHDK, CDR2 SYGVNS. V shed 3 bases, J shed 1 base, and the junction held 7 bases outside the gene matches. The CDR3 is 16 residues long. CDR3 protein: CASSDLRTGSNYGYTF. The CDR3 bases are TGTGCCAGCAGTGATCTCCGGACAGGGAGTAACTATGGCTACACCTTC.

This rearrangement joins TRBV7-2 to TRBJ2-4, with 9 bases fitting TRBD1. This CDR3 spans 13 amino acids. V gave up 3 bases and J gave up 7 bases; unmatched junction bases: 1. Germline V lookup: CDR1 SGHTA, CDR2 FQGNSA. The chain's CDR3 is CASSLGTGNIQYF. Written as DNA, the CDR3 is TGTGCCAGCAGCTTGGGGACAGGGAACATTCAGTACTTC.

This rearrangement joins TRBV5-1 to TRBJ1-2, with a weak D call TRBD1 (6 bases). CDR3 length: 14 residues. The V end was cut by 4 bases, the J end by 4 bases, with 14 bases between. Germline lookup yields CDR1 SGHRS and CDR2 YFSETQ. CDR3 nucleotide sequence: TGCGCCAGCAGCCCAGGGGAACTCTTCTATGGCTACACCTTC. Translation: CASSPGELFYGYTF.

This clone was counted only a few times. The CDR3 reads CSVAKGGTEAFF. The CDR3 region has the DNA TGCAGCGTTGCGAAGGGGGGCACTGAAGCTTTCTTT. This rearrangement joins TRBV29-1 to TRBJ1-1; D perhaps matches TRBD1 (6 bases). The germline gives CDR1 SQVTM, CDR2 ANQGSEA. The V end was cut by 4 bases, the J end by 4 bases, with 10 bases between. The CDR3 consists of 12 residues.

This clone was observed a few times. The chain uses TRBV28 and TRBJ2-5; 8 nucleotides align to TRBD2. The CDR3 extends over 14 amino acids. Germline values: CDR1 MDHEN, CDR2 SYDVKM. V was clipped by 7 bases and J by 5 bases; unmatched bases: 9. The CDR3 spells CASTLGGEWETQYF. The CDR3 DNA follows: TGTGCCAGCACCCTCGGGGGGGAGTGGGAGACCCAGTACTTC. The variable domain in full, completed from reference TRBV28 and TRBJ2-5, reads DVKVTQSSRYLVKRTGEKVFLECVQDMDHENMFWYRQDPGLGLRLIYFSYDVKMKEKGDIPEGYSVSREKKERFSLILESASTNQTSMYLCASTLGGEWETQYFGPGTRLLVL.

This chain links TRBV6-5 with TRBJ1-1, with TRBD1 matching 9 bases. CDR1 and CDR2 (germline): MNHEY, SVGAGI. The CDR3 sequence is 14 residues long. J lost 5 bases, V lost 5 bases, and 6 bases had no gene match. The CDR3 here is CASSRTGVETEAFF. The CDR3 DNA is TGTGCCAGCAGTCGGACAGGGGTAGAGACTGAAGCTTTCTTT.

V and J are TRBV28 and TRBJ2-7, with a weak D call TRBD2 (5 bases). Germline-derived CDR1 and CDR2 are MDHEN and SYDVKM. The V and J ends lost 3 bases and 2 bases respectively, with 8 bases between them. This CDR3 is 13 amino acids long. The CDR3 DNA sequence: TGTGCCAGCAGTTTGGCCGGGACCTACGAGCAGTACGTC. It codes for CASSLAGTYEQYV.

This clone was found a few times. CDR3 region: CASSELGTGVRETQYF. CDR3 coding DNA: TGTGCCAGCAGTGAATTGGGGACAGGGGTGAGGGAGACCCAGTACTTC. The genes are TRBV25-1 and TRBJ2-5; TRBD1 matches at 10 bases. This CDR3 has 16 residues. Unmatched junction bases numbered 7, after V lost 1 base and J lost 5 bases. In germline, CDR1 is MGHDK, CDR2 SYGVNS.

V and J are TRBV11-2 and TRBJ2-5, with TRBD2 matching 11 bases. The ends lost 4 bases at V and 5 bases at J; junction bases unmatched: 6. The CDR3 consists of 15 residues. Germline V gene lookup returns CDR1 SGHAT and CDR2 FQNNGV. For the CDR3, the DNA is TGTGCCAGCAGCTCGACTAGCGGGGTTGTTGAGACCCAGTACTTC. Amino acid sequence: CASSSTSGVVETQYF.

This clone came up a few times. The rearrangement uses TRBV9 and TRBJ1-6; the D gene is possibly TRBD1 (5 bases). V lost 0 bases to trimming and J lost 9 bases, with 10 bases between them. CDR3 size: 14 residues. Germline V gene sequence: CDR1 SGDLS, CDR2 YYNGEE. CDR3 region: CASSVDPQGSPLHF. Here the CDR3 DNA reads TGTGCCAGCAGCGTAGACCCGCAGGGTTCACCCCTCCACTTT.

This chain connects TRBV4-3 to TRBJ2-1; TRBD2 matches at 10 bases. Germline V gives CDR1 LGHNA, CDR2 YSLEER. CDR3 length: 16 amino acids. The junction had 8 bases not matched to a gene; V was cut back by 0 bases and J by 9 bases. In DNA, the CDR3 is TGCGCCAGCAGCCAAGATGTGTCTAGCGGGAGCGGTGAGCAGTTCTTC. Its protein is CASSQDVSSGSGEQFF.

This chain connects TRBV7-8 to TRBJ1-1; 11 bases agree with TRBD1. The CDR3 consists of 17 residues. The junction had 10 bases not matched to a gene; V was cut back by 6 bases and J by 1 base. Germline CDR1 reads SGHVS; CDR2 reads FQNEAQ. The CDR3 here is CASRRTGGGGGNTEAFF. The CDR3 DNA sequence: TGTGCCAGCAGGCGGACAGGGGGCGGCGGCGGGAACACTGAAGCTTTCTTT.